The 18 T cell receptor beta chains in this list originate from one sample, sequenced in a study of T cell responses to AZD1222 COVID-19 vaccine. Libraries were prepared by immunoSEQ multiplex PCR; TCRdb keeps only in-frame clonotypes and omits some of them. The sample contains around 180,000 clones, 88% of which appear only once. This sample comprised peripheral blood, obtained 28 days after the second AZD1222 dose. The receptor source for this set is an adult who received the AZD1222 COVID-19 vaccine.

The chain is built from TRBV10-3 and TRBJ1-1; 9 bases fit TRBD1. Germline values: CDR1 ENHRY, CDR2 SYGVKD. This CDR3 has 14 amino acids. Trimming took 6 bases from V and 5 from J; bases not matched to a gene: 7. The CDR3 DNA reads TGTGCCATCAGGGGGACAGGGACTAGGACTGAAGCTTTCTTT. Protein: CAIRGTGTRTEAFF.

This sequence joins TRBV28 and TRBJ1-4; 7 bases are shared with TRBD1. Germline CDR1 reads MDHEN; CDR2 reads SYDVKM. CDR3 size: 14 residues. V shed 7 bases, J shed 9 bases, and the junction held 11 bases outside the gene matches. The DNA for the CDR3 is TGTGCCAGCATGACCGGGACAGTCTTGCAAAAACTGTTTTTT. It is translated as CASMTGTVLQKLFF.

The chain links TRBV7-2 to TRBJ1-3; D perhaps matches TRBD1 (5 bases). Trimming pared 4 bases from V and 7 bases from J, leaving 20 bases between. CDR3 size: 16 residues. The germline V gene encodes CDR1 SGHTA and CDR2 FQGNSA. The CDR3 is CASSSRRGPRRNTIYF. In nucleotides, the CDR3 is TGTGCCAGCAGCTCTAGGCGGGGACCGAGGCGGAACACCATATATTTT.

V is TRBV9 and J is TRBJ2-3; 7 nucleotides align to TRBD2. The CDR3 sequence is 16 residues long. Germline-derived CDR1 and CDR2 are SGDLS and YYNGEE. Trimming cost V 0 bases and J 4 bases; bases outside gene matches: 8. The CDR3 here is CASSVGRGSGADTQYF. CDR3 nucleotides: TGTGCCAGCAGCGTAGGGCGGGGGAGCGGGGCAGATACGCAGTATTTT.

Here the CDR3 reads CASSLIPGTYEQYF. The CDR3 coding sequence is TGTGCCAGCAGCCTCATCCCGGGGACCTACGAGCAGTACTTC. This chain joins TRBV3-1 (or the pseudogene TRBV3-2) and TRBJ2-7, with TRBD2 as a possible D gene (5 bases). V dropped 4 bases and J dropped 2 bases, with 12 bases sitting between them. The CDR3 is made up of 14 amino acids. Looked up from germline, CDR1 is LGHDT and CDR2 is YNNKEL (reference sequence).

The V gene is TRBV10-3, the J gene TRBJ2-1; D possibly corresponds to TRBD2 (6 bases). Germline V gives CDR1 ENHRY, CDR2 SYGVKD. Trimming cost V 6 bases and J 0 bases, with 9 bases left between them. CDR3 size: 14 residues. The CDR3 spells CAIRGGGSYNEQFF. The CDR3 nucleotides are TGTGCCATCAGGGGGGGAGGCTCCTACAATGAGCAGTTCTTC.

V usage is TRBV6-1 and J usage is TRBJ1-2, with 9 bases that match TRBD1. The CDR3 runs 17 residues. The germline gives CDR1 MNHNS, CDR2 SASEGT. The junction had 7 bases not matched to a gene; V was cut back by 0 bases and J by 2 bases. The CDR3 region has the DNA TGTGCCAGCAGTGAAGCGCCGGGGACAGGGAAGAACTATGGCTACACCTTC. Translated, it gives CASSEAPGTGKNYGYTF.

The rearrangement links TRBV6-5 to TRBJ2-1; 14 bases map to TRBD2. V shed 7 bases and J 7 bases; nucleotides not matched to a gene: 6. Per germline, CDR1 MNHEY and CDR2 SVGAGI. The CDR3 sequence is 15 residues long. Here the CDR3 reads CASNAGTSGRNEQFF. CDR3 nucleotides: TGTGCCAGCAACGCTGGGACTAGCGGGAGAAATGAGCAGTTCTTC.

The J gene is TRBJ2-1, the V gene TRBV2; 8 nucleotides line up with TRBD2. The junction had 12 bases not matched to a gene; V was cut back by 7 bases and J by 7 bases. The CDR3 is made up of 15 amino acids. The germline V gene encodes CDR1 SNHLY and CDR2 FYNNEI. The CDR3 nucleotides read TGTGCCAGCACACCGGGTCTAGCGGGCTGGAATGAGCAGTTCTTC. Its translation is CASTPGLAGWNEQFF. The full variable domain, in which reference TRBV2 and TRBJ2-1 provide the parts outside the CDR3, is EPEVTQTPSHQVTQMGQEVILRCVPISNHLYFYWYRQILGQKVEFLVSFYNNEISEKSEIFDDQFSVERPDGSNFTLKIRSTKLEDSAMYFCASTPGLAGWNEQFFGPGTRLTVL.

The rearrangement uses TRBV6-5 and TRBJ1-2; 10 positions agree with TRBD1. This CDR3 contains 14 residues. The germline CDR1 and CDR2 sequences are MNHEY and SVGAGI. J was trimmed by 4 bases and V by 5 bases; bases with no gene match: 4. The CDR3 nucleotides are TGTGCCAGCAGTCCGCGGACAGGGGGCTATGGCTACACCTTC. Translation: CASSPRTGGYGYTF.

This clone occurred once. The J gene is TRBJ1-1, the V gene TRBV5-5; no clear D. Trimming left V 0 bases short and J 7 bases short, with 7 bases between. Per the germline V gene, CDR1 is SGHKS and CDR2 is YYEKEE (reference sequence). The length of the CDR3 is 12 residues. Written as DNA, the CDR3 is TGTGCCAGCAGCTTGGCTCGTCTTGAAGCTTTCTTT. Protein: CASSLARLEAFF.

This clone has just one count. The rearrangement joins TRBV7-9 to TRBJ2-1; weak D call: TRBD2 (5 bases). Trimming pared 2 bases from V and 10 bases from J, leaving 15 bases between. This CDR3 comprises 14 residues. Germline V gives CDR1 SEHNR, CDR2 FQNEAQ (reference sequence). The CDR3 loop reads CASSLTHLRGEQFF. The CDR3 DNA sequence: TGTGCCAGCAGCTTAACCCACCTTCGAGGGGAGCAGTTCTTC.

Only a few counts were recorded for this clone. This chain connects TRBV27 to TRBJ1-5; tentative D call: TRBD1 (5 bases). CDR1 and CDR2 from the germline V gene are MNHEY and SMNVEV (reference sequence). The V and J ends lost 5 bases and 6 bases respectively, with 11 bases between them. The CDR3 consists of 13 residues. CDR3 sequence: CASSHTGVQPQHF. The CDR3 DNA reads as TGTGCCAGCAGTCACACGGGGGTTCAGCCCCAGCATTTT.

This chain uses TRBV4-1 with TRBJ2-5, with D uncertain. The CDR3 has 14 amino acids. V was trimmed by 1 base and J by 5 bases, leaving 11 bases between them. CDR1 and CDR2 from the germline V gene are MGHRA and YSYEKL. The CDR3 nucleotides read TGCGCCAGCAGCCAAGGGTCTTCCACGGAGACCCAGTACTTC. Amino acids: CASSQGSSTETQYF.

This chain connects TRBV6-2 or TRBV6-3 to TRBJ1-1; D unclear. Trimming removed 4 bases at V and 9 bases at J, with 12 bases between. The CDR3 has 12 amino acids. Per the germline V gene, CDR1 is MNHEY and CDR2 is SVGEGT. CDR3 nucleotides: TGTGCCAGCAGTTTGGCCATTACTAAAGCTTTCTTT. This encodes CASSLAITKAFF.

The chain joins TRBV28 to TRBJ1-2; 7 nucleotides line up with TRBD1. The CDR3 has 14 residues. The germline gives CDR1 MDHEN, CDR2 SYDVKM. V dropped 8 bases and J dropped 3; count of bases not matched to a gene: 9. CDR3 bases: TGTGCCAGCGGCATTATACAGGGGTACTATGGCTACACCTTC. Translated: CASGIIQGYYGYTF.

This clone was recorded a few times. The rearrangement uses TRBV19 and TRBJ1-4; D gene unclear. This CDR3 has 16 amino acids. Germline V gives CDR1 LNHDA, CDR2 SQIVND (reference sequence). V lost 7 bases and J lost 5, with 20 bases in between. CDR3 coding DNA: TGTGCCAGTATTTCCCGGACGGGGAGGAAAAATGAAAAACTGTTTTTT. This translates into CASISRTGRKNEKLFF.

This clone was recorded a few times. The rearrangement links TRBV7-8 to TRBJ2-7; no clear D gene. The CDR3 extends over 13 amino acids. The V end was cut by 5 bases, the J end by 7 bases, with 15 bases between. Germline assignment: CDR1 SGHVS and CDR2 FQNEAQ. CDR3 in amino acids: CASSLNILGEQYF. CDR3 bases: TGTGCCAGCAGCCTTAATATCCTTGGTGAGCAGTACTTC.